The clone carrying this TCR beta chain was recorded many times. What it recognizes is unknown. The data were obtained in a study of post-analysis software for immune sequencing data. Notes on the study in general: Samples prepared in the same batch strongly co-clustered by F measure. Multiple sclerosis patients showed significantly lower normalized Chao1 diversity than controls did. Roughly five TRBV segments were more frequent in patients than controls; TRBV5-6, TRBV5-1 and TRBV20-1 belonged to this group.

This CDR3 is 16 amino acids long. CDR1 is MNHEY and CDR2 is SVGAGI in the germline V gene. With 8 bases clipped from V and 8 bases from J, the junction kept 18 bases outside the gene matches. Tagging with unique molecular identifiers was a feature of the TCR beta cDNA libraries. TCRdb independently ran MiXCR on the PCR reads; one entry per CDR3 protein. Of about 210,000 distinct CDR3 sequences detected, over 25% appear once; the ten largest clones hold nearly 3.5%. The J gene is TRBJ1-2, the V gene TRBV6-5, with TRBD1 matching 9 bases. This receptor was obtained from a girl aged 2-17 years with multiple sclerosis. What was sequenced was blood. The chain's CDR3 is CASGRASEGTGNGYTF. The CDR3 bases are TGTGCCAGCGGCCGCGCCAGCGAGGGGACAGGGAACGGCTACACCTTC.